The T cell receptor (beta chain) described here comes from a study of identical twins. Germline values: CDR1 MNHNS, CDR2 SASEGT. The CDR3 is 15 amino acids. V lost 2 bases and J lost 5, with 14 bases in between. cDNA molecules carried unique molecular identifiers, and template switching added a universal primer site. MiXCR, applied by TCRdb to the 5' RACE reads, yields one record per CDR3 protein. In the table there are about 920,000 distinct CDR3 sequences, roughly an eighth of which are singletons. This sample was also put to use in a study of yellow fever vaccine responses in identical twins.

The receptor's source is a woman aged 18-35 years in good health. The chain couples TRBV6-1 to TRBJ2-3; the D is unclear. Sequenced sample: PBMCs. CDR3 DNA: TGTGCCAGCAGTGAATCTGGGTTTCTCATAGATACGCAGTATTTT. This translates into CASSESGFLIDTQYF.